A selection of T cell receptor beta chains follows, all from one sample in a study of post-analysis software for immune sequencing data. From the PCR reads, TCRdb called clonotypes with MiXCR, one entry per CDR3 protein. The sample shows roughly 400,000 distinct CDR3 sequences, 39% of them seen only once. The specimen was blood. Receptors originate from a girl aged 2 to 10 with multiple sclerosis. Each CDR3 is given without its conserved first and last residue. A D gene is named only where the DNA matches it firmly. The size field is filled for only some rows; it gives once, few, many or a size class.

v_gene	d_gene	j_gene	abundance	CDR3aa
TRBV10-3	TRBD1	TRBJ1-5	few	ASSLTLDRADQPQH
TRBV4-1	NA	TRBJ1-3	NA	ASSQDGRDRFSAGNTIY
TRBV18	NA	TRBJ1-1	NA	ASSPHPVQGGFPEAF
TRBV14	NA	TRBJ1-6	NA	ASSQDSNRLNSPLH
TRBV7-9	NA	TRBJ2-1	NA	ASSKRTAYNEQF
TRBV5-1	TRBD2	TRBJ2-3	NA	ASSPGGTTLDTQY
TRBV28	NA	TRBJ2-7	NA	ASSSERGGPSSYEQY
TRBV29-1	NA	TRBJ2-7	NA	SVPSGGYEQY
TRBV7-2	NA	TRBJ2-1	few	ASSLSGNPRGEQF
TRBV29-1	NA	TRBJ1-4	NA	SVDEGEKLF
TRBV28	NA	TRBJ2-7	few	ASSLTISYEQY
TRBV20-1	NA	TRBJ2-7	NA	SARAGRFYEQY
TRBV12-5	NA	TRBJ1-5	NA	ASGLVLPSLDSNQPQH
TRBV7-9	NA	NA	NA	ASSLSDTLLGRETQY